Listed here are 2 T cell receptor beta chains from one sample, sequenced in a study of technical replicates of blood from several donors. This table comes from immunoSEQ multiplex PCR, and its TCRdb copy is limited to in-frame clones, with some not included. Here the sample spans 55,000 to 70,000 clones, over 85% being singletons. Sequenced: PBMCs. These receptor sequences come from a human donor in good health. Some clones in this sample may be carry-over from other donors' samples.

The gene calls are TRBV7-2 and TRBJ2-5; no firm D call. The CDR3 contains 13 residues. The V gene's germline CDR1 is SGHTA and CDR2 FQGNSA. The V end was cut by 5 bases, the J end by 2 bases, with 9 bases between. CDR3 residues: CASSQARQETQYF. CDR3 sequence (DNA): TGTGCCAGCAGCCAAGCTAGACAAGAGACCCAGTACTTC.

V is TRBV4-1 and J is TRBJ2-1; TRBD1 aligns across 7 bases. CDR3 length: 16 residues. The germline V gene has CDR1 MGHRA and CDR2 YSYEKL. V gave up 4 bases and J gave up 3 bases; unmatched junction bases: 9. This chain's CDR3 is CASSLQTGVLYNEQFF. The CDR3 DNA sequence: TGCGCCAGCAGCCTACAAACAGGGGTCCTCTACAATGAGCAGTTCTTC.